The present T cell receptor beta chain was sequenced within a study of T cell responses to AZD1222 COVID-19 vaccine. In germline, CDR1 is SGHVS, CDR2 FQNEAQ. The CDR3 is 13 amino acids. The ends were cut back, 4 bases at V and 5 bases at J, with 10 bases in the middle. The sample holds a few counts of this clone. As yet, its antigen is unknown. Study conclusions and caveats: Seropositivity was recorded at baseline in only five to seven AZD1222 recipients. A rise in Spike-specific TCR breadth and depth followed two AZD1222 doses.

TCRdb's copy holds only in-frame clones and misses some; the assay was immunoSEQ multiplex PCR. The repertoire holds over 100,000 clones, with 70% to 90% as singletons. The chain carries TRBV7-8 and TRBJ2-3, with D perhaps TRBD2 (5 bases). The TCR sequence derives from an adult in good health. The input for sequencing was peripheral blood, taken on day 0 of AZD1222 vaccination. CDR3 sequence: CASSSPREDTQYF. CDR3 coding DNA: TGTGCCAGCAGCTCCCCTCGGGAAGATACGCAGTATTTT. The variable domain in full, with the rest retrieved from reference TRBV7-8 and TRBJ2-3, is GAGVSQSPRYKVAKRGQDVALRCDPISGHVSLFWYQQALGQGPEFLTYFQNEAQLDKSGLPSDRFFAERPEGSVSTLKIQRTQQEDSAVYLCASSSPREDTQYFGPGTRLTVL.